This T cell receptor (beta chain) stems from a study of T-cell reconstitution after alpha-beta-depleted transplantation in children. Unique molecular identifiers were incorporated when the TCRbeta library was constructed. Each CDR3 protein gets one entry after TCRdb re-called the PCR reads with MiXCR. Here the sample spans roughly 790,000 distinct CDR3 sequences, 15% to 20% being singletons. To note about this clonotype: What it recognizes is unknown.

General study points: Where some patients showed high TCRbeta diversity at day 60, it came from recipient T cells and thymic progenitors that had survived.

The CDR3 has 16 amino acids. V trimming: 5 bases; J trimming: 2 bases; junction bases outside the gene matches: 7. This clonotype was sampled from a male patient younger than 18 who had a stem cell transplant for acute lymphoblastic leukemia, so the T cells may come from the graft donor. The sample consisted of PBMCs, mostly from graft donor cells, taken 360 days after TCRalphabeta/CD19-depleted stem cell transplant. This rearrangement joins TRBV12-3 or TRBV12-4 to TRBJ2-3, with 10 bases identical to TRBD2. The CDR3 DNA reads TGTGCCAGCAGTCCCGGACTAGCGGTGAACACAGATACGCAGTATTTT. Amino acids: CASSPGLAVNTDTQYF.